This entry lists 27 T cell receptor beta chains sequenced from one sample in a study of blood T cell repertoires in COVID-19. Assay: immunoSEQ multiplex PCR; the TCRdb copy retains only in-frame clones and omits some. The sample holds 250,000 to 300,000 clones; about 85% are singletons and the top ten take 2% to 2.5%. The sequenced sample consisted of peripheral blood. The receptors here all came from a woman between 50 and 59 years old who had recovered from COVID-19.

The genes are TRBV7-3 and TRBJ2-7, with 9 positions matching TRBD1. Unmatched junction bases numbered 13, after V lost 4 bases and J lost 3 bases. Germline loops: CDR1 SGHTA, CDR2 FQGTGA. This CDR3 comprises 17 residues. The CDR3 protein is CASSSGAGQGWVYEQYF. The CDR3 DNA sequence: TGTGCCAGCAGCTCTGGGGCGGGACAGGGATGGGTCTACGAGCAGTACTTC.

The chain employs TRBV7-2 and TRBJ1-2; D is possibly TRBD1 (6 bases). Germline V CDR1 and CDR2: SGHTA, FQGNSA. V was trimmed by 3 bases and J by 7 bases, leaving 9 bases between them. The CDR3 contains 12 residues. This CDR3 reads CASSFRGSGYTF. CDR3 nucleotides: TGTGCCAGCAGCTTCAGGGGATCTGGCTACACCTTC.

V gene TRBV7-2 combines with J gene TRBJ1-1, with D maybe TRBD1 (5 bases). V lost 5 bases, J lost 4 bases, and 20 bases lay in between. In germline, CDR1 is SGHTA, CDR2 FQGNSA. The CDR3 is 16 residues long. CDR3 nucleotides: TGTGCCAGCAGCCCAGGTCGGACAATTCGAAGCACTGAAGCTTTCTTT. Its translation is CASSPGRTIRSTEAFF.

This chain connects TRBV6-4 to TRBJ1-1, with 8 bases fitting TRBD1. The germline gives CDR1 MRHNA, CDR2 SNTAGT. CDR3 length: 13 residues. V lost 9 bases and J lost 3; bases outside the gene matches: 6. CDR3 bases: TGTGCCAGTCAGGACAGGGCAGACACTGAAGCTTTCTTT. Protein: CASQDRADTEAFF.

The CDR3 spells CASRTQGAGQPQHF. CDR3 coding DNA: TGTGCCAGCAGAACACAGGGGGCTGGTCAGCCCCAGCATTTT. This chain connects TRBV6-5 to TRBJ1-5; TRBD1 matches 9 bases. Looked up from germline, CDR1 is MNHEY and CDR2 is SVGAGI. The ends lost 6 bases at V and 6 bases at J; junction bases unmatched: 6. The CDR3 runs to 14 residues.

The J gene is TRBJ2-7, the V gene TRBV11-2, with D uncertain. CDR1 and CDR2 from the germline V gene are SGHAT and FQNNGV. V was clipped by 1 base and J by 7 bases, with 8 bases between them. This CDR3 region has 12 residues. CDR3 in DNA: TGTGCCAGCAGCTTAGGACAAATAGAGCAGTACTTC. Amino acids: CASSLGQIEQYF.

This chain links TRBV28 with TRBJ2-5, with 11 bases lining up with TRBD1. Germline-derived CDR1 and CDR2 are MDHEN and SYDVKM. The CDR3 consists of 14 residues. With 6 bases clipped from V and 4 bases from J, the junction kept 4 bases outside the gene matches. CDR3 amino acids: CASSSGTGGETQYF. CDR3 DNA sequence: TGTGCCAGCAGCTCCGGGACAGGGGGAGAGACCCAGTACTTC.

This clone showed up just once. V and J are TRBV5-4 and TRBJ2-1; 11 nucleotides align to TRBD2. V shed 6 bases, J shed 10 bases, and the junction held 9 bases outside the gene matches. The CDR3 is made up of 14 amino acids. Germline CDR1 and CDR2: SGHNT and YYREEE (reference sequence). CDR3 bases: TGTGCCAGCACCCCGGCGGCTAGCGGGAGGGAGCAGTTCTTC. Protein sequence: CASTPAASGREQFF.

The rearrangement links TRBV11-2 to TRBJ2-1, with 7 bases fitting TRBD1. CDR3 length equals 16 residues. J was trimmed by 4 bases and V by 1 base; bases with no gene match: 7. The germline CDR1 and CDR2 sequences are SGHAT and FQNNGV. CDR3 region: CASSLGATGRYNEQFF. The CDR3 DNA follows: TGTGCCAGCAGCTTAGGAGCGACAGGGAGATACAATGAGCAGTTCTTC.

The chain joins TRBV19 to TRBJ1-5; D perhaps matches TRBD1 (5 bases). Trimming took 6 bases from V and 3 from J, leaving 18 bases between them. Germline CDR1 is LNHDA and CDR2 is SQIVND (reference sequence). The CDR3 is 16 residues long. In DNA form, the CDR3 reads TGTGCCAGTAGGCAGTGGGGGGATCGAGACAATCAGCCCCAGCATTTT. Protein sequence: CASRQWGDRDNQPQHF.

V and J are TRBV11-2 and TRBJ1-3; D unclear. The V gene lost 4 bases and the J gene lost 4 bases, with 11 bases spanning the gap. This CDR3 has 14 amino acids. Germline CDR1 and CDR2: SGHAT and FQNNGV. The CDR3 nucleotides read TGTGCCAGCAGCTCTCTAAACTCGGGAAACACCATATATTTT. Residues: CASSSLNSGNTIYF.

This CDR3 is CASSTGLGVGDTQYF. The CDR3 DNA is TGTGCCAGCAGCACTGGTCTAGGGGTTGGAGATACGCAGTATTTT. The chain carries TRBV7-2 and TRBJ2-3, with a weak D call TRBD1 (5 bases). The germline V and J ends were trimmed by 5 bases and 5 bases, with 17 bases remaining between them. CDR3 length: 15 residues. CDR1 is SGHTA, CDR2 FQGNSA, per germline.

This clone was observed a handful of times. This sequence joins TRBV3-1 (or the pseudogene TRBV3-2) and TRBJ2-6; D call uncertain. The CDR3 runs 14 residues. Germline CDR1 LGHDT, CDR2 YNNKEL (reference sequence). Trimming left V 3 bases short and J 2 bases short, with 5 bases between. The CDR3 loop reads CASSQLAGANVLTF. CDR3 sequence (DNA): TGTGCCAGCAGCCAGTTAGCTGGGGCCAACGTCCTGACTTTC.

As to this clone: At one of its ends the junction is not consistent with the germline gene, which may arise from a read error. The rearrangement links TRBV7-7 to TRBJ2-5, with D possibly matching TRBD1 (6 bases). CDR1 is SSHAT and CDR2 is FNYEAQ in the germline V gene (reference sequence). The CDR3 totals 14 residues. The CDR3 spells CASSSTGTQETQYF. CDR3 DNA sequence: TGTGCTAGCAGCTCCACCGGGACACAAGAGACCCAGTACTTC.

V gene TRBV9 combines with J gene TRBJ2-7, with 8 positions matching TRBD1. The CDR3 sequence is 15 residues long. The ends lost 0 bases at V and 4 bases at J; junction bases unmatched: 6. Per germline, CDR1 SGDLS and CDR2 YYNGEE. The CDR3 DNA reads as TGTGCCAGCAGCGTAGCTCAGGGGGCGGGGTACGAGCAGTACTTC. Translation: CASSVAQGAGYEQYF.

The chain has TRBV10-2 and TRBJ1-6; the D gene is possibly TRBD1 (5 bases). This CDR3 has 18 residues. The ends were cut back, 7 bases at V and 9 bases at J, with 28 bases in the middle. Germline CDR1 is WSHSY and CDR2 is SAAADI. CDR3 loop: CASTRSSIQGGQASPLHF. The CDR3 DNA follows: TGCGCCAGCACCCGATCGTCAATCCAGGGAGGTCAGGCTTCACCCCTCCACTTT.

This rearrangement joins TRBV6-6 to TRBJ1-4; 10 bases align to TRBD1. V lost 9 bases, J lost 6 bases, and 7 bases stayed unmatched. The CDR3 spans 14 residues. Germline values: CDR1 MNHNY, CDR2 SVGAGI (reference sequence). In nucleotides, the CDR3 is TGTGCCAGTCAACCCGGGACAGGGGATGAAAAACTGTTTTTT. Its protein is CASQPGTGDEKLFF.

The rearrangement links TRBV11-2 to TRBJ1-1; no firm D call. The germline V and J ends were trimmed by 5 bases and 4 bases, with 14 bases remaining between them. The germline V gene encodes CDR1 SGHAT and CDR2 FQNNGV. This CDR3 has 14 amino acids. In nucleotides, the CDR3 is TGTGCCAGCAGCCCTCTTGGCAGAAGCACTGAAGCTTTCTTT. This gives the protein CASSPLGRSTEAFF.

The V call is TRBV15, the J call TRBJ2-5, with 9 bases lining up with TRBD1. The CDR3 sequence is 18 residues long. V shed 1 base, J shed 2 bases, and the junction held 11 bases outside the gene matches. Germline V gives CDR1 LNHNV, CDR2 YYDKDF (reference sequence). The CDR3 is CATSRGGQGFGAQETQYF. The CDR3 DNA is TGTGCCACCAGCAGAGGAGGACAGGGGTTTGGGGCACAAGAGACCCAGTACTTC.

The chain is built from TRBV7-9 and TRBJ1-2; D remains ambiguous. Germline V gene sequence: CDR1 SEHNR, CDR2 FQNEAQ (reference sequence). V was trimmed by 4 bases and J by 5 bases, leaving 11 bases between them. The CDR3 is made up of 13 amino acids. CDR3 sequence reads: CASSYGGSYGYTF. In nucleotides, the CDR3 is TGTGCCAGCAGCTACGGCGGTAGTTATGGCTACACCTTC.

The chain is built from TRBV11-3 and TRBJ2-1; D possibly corresponds to TRBD2 (6 bases). V lost 8 bases and J 3 bases, leaving 8 bases between the germline ends. The CDR3 length is 12 residues. CDR1 is SGHNT and CDR2 is YENEEA in the germline V gene. CDR3 coding DNA: TGTGCCAGCGGGAGGAACTACAATGAGCAGTTCTTC. Translated: CASGRNYNEQFF.

The V gene is TRBV7-9, the J gene TRBJ1-2; D not certain. Trimming left V 0 bases short and J 5 bases short, with 10 bases between. This CDR3 region has 14 residues. Germline V gene data show CDR1 as SEHNR and CDR2 as FQNEAQ (reference sequence). This CDR3 reads CASSLATRTYGYTF. CDR3 sequence (DNA): TGTGCCAGCAGCTTAGCAACCAGAACGTATGGCTACACCTTC.

This sequence joins TRBV27 and TRBJ1-2, with D possibly matching TRBD1 (6 bases). CDR3 length: 14 amino acids. Germline-derived CDR1 and CDR2 are MNHEY and SMNVEV (reference sequence). Trimming cost V 3 bases and J 7 bases, with 15 bases left between them. CDR3 sequence reads: CASSFRGGGSGYTF. The CDR3 nucleotides are TGTGCCAGCAGTTTCAGAGGGGGAGGGTCTGGCTACACCTTC.

The table lists this clone with a count of one. The rearrangement uses TRBV5-4 and TRBJ2-7; D possibly corresponds to TRBD2 (5 bases). Germline V CDR1 and CDR2: SGHNT, YYREEE (reference sequence). Trimming stripped 2 bases from V and 3 bases from J, with 15 bases between. The CDR3 runs to 15 residues. The CDR3 loop reads CASSFMAGAGYEQYF. DNA of the CDR3: TGTGCCAGCAGCTTCATGGCCGGCGCGGGCTACGAGCAGTACTTC.

Only a few counts were recorded for this clone. This sequence joins TRBV24-1 and TRBJ1-2; D may be TRBD1 (5 bases). Germline CDR1 is KGHDR and CDR2 is SFDVKD. The CDR3 consists of 13 residues. Trimming shortened V by 4 bases and J by 3 bases, and 8 bases separated the two germline ends. The DNA for the CDR3 is TGTGCCACCAGTGAGGGCAGGGACTATGGCTACACCTTC. It yields the protein CATSEGRDYGYTF.

V gene TRBV19 combines with J gene TRBJ2-3; D remains ambiguous. Trimming removed 5 bases from V and 7 bases from J, with 16 bases in between. CDR3 size: 14 residues. Germline CDR1 and CDR2: LNHDA and SQIVND (reference sequence). This chain's CDR3 is CASSQPGPQHTQYF. DNA of the CDR3: TGTGCCAGTAGTCAACCAGGCCCGCAGCATACGCAGTATTTT.

In this sample, this clone turned up once. The CDR3 DNA follows: TGTGCCAGCAGTTACTCGACCGGGGGGCGATATGGCTACACCTTC. Protein product: CASSYSTGGRYGYTF. This chain connects TRBV6-2 or TRBV6-3 to TRBJ1-2; D may be TRBD1 (6 bases). CDR3 length: 15 amino acids. Germline loops: CDR1 MNHEY, CDR2 SVGEGT. V was clipped by 0 bases and J by 5 bases, with 13 bases between them.